The 9 T cell receptor beta chains below all came from one sample that was sequenced in a study of CD8 T cells in ankylosing spondylitis (dated by TCRdb to the late 2010s). What the work shows at the level of the full study, not this receptor alone: A TCR beta motif made up of fewer than 10 highly homologous amino acid variants appeared to be characteristic of blood from ankylosing spondylitis patients.

These receptors' antigens are unknown. The library was obtained by 5' RACE. Data came from an Illumina HiSeq 2500. The public sequencing data were trimmed at Q25 with fastp and processed into clonotypes with MiXCR by TCRdb, which kept only in-frame beta chains. When rows share a CDR3 protein, they turn into one entry using the most common DNA and genes. The sample has approximately 400,000 distinct CDR3 sequences on record, 26% of them singletons. 0.89% of the sample rests with the top ten. Material for sequencing was blood, either unsorted or a sorted T cell fraction (not recorded which). These receptor sequences come from a male donor with ankylosing spondylitis.

This CDR3 reads CASSRITSGGGTDTQYF. CDR3 nucleotides: TGTGCCAGCAGCCGAATCACTAGCGGAGGAGGCACAGATACGCAGTATTTT. The V call is TRBV3-1, the J call TRBJ2-3; 8 nucleotides align to TRBD2. In germline, CDR1 is LGHDT, CDR2 YNNKEL (reference sequence). V lost 4 bases and J lost 1; bases outside the gene matches: 10. The CDR3 is 17 amino acids.

This clonotype was counted at least ten times. The CDR3 DNA follows: TGCAGCGTTGACGTTGACGATACGCAGTATTTT. Translated, it gives CSVDVDDTQYF. This sequence joins TRBV29-1 and TRBJ2-3, with unresolved D. Deletions cut 3 bases from V and 6 bases from J, with 7 bases between. This CDR3 comprises 11 residues. CDR1 is SQVTM, CDR2 ANQGSEA, per germline.

This chain joins TRBV5-1 and TRBJ2-1, with D possibly being TRBD1 (7 bases). Trimming shortened V by 0 bases and J by 6 bases, and 16 bases separated the two germline ends. Germline V CDR1 and CDR2: SGHRS, YFSETQ. The CDR3 runs to 16 residues. The CDR3 region is CASSLGGAGGSNEQFF. In DNA form, the CDR3 reads TGCGCCAGCAGCTTGGGAGGTGCAGGGGGGTCCAATGAGCAGTTCTTC. Full variable domain (rest looked up from reference TRBV5-1 and TRBJ2-1): KAGVTQTPRYLIKTRGQQVTLSCSPISGHRSVSWYQQTPGQGLQFLFEYFSETQRNKGNFPGRFSGRQFSNSRSEMNVSTLELGDSALYLCASSLGGAGGSNEQFFGPGTRLTVL.

The chain is built from TRBV6-2 or TRBV6-3 and TRBJ2-7; no clear D. The V end lost 5 bases, the J end lost 5 bases, and 25 bases lay between the germline ends. Per the germline V gene, CDR1 is MNHEY and CDR2 is SVGEGT. The CDR3 totals 17 residues. In DNA, the CDR3 is TGTGCCAGCAGTCTATTTACTTCGCGGATCCTTCTCCACGAGCAGTACTTC. It is translated as CASSLFTSRILLHEQYF.

The chain is built from TRBV29-1 and TRBJ2-2; maybe TRBD1 (5 bases). The CDR3 runs 18 residues. The germline CDR1 and CDR2 sequences are SQVTM and ANQGSEA. V shed 4 bases and J shed 3 bases, with 24 bases lying between them. The CDR3 DNA sequence: TGCAGCGTTGCTAGACAGTCTGGATGGTCGACTTACACCGGGGAGCTGTTTTTT. It codes for CSVARQSGWSTYTGELFF.

This clonotype was observed a few times. Here the CDR3 reads CSAAGLAGDEQFF. CDR3 in DNA: TGCAGTGCCGCGGGACTAGCAGGGGATGAGCAGTTCTTC. V and J are TRBV20-1 and TRBJ2-1, with 9 bases matching TRBD2. CDR3 size: 13 residues. V gave up 6 bases and J gave up 8 bases; unmatched junction bases: 8. Germline V gene sequence: CDR1 DFQATT, CDR2 SNEGSKA (reference sequence).

Only a few counts were recorded for this clonotype. The chain recombines TRBV5-1 with TRBJ1-1; tentative D call: TRBD1 (5 bases). The V gene's germline CDR1 is SGHRS and CDR2 YFSETQ. V lost 4 bases, J lost 3 bases, and 10 bases lay in between. This CDR3 has 13 amino acids. The chain's CDR3 is CASSARGDTEAFF. The CDR3 region has the DNA TGCGCCAGCAGCGCCCGGGGCGACACTGAAGCTTTCTTT.

The chain combines TRBV24-1 with TRBJ2-1; 13 nucleotides align to TRBD2. Unmatched junction bases numbered 4, after V lost 3 bases and J lost 0 bases. Looked up from germline, CDR1 is KGHDR and CDR2 is SFDVKD. The CDR3 is 18 residues long. CDR3 loop: CATSDTRTSGSSYNEQFF. The CDR3 DNA sequence: TGTGCCACCAGTGATACACGGACTAGCGGGAGCTCCTACAATGAGCAGTTCTTC.

The V call is TRBV12-3 or TRBV12-4, the J call TRBJ1-5, with a weak D call TRBD1 (6 bases). Between the trimmed V and J ends, which lost 5 bases and 4 bases, there was a span of 12 bases. The CDR3 spans 14 residues. This CDR3 is CASSPATGNQPQHF. The CDR3 DNA sequence: TGTGCCAGCAGTCCCGCCACAGGGAATCAGCCCCAGCATTTT.